The next 19 T cell receptor beta chains were all read from a single sample in a study of T cell changes during pregnancy in multiple sclerosis. Profiled with immunoSEQ multiplex PCR; TCRdb holds only in-frame clones, not every one. Among more than 65,000 clones, roughly 91% were seen once, and the ten largest hold approximately 0.99%. Specimen: peripheral blood, collected in the first trimester of pregnancy. The receptors come from a female donor with multiple sclerosis, enrolled in a pregnancy study.

V usage is TRBV7-2 and J usage is TRBJ2-5; 11 nucleotides align to TRBD2. The V segment lost 4 bases and the J segment 4 bases; nucleotides outside the gene matches: 5. The CDR3 sequence is 15 residues long. Germline assignment: CDR1 SGHTA and CDR2 FQGNSA. The CDR3 bases are TGTGCCAGCAGCTACGTAGCGGGGGGGCTAGAGACCCAGTACTTC. Protein sequence: CASSYVAGGLETQYF.

The chain links TRBV6-1 to TRBJ2-5, with no clear D. Germline V gene sequence: CDR1 MNHNS, CDR2 SASEGT. The CDR3 length is 12 residues. Deletions cut 5 bases from V and 1 base from J, with 5 bases between. CDR3 sequence: CASSLGQETQYF. The DNA for the CDR3 is TGTGCCAGCAGTCTCGGCCAAGAGACCCAGTACTTC.

The chain joins TRBV7-9 to TRBJ2-1; 10 bases line up with TRBD2. J gave up 5 bases and V 3 bases, and 4 bases lay outside the gene matches. The CDR3 loop spans 15 amino acids. The germline gives CDR1 SEHNR, CDR2 FQNEAQ (reference sequence). The CDR3 sequence: CASSFSSGSDNEQFF. CDR3 DNA sequence: TGTGCCAGCAGCTTCTCTAGCGGGAGTGACAATGAGCAGTTCTTC.

This sequence joins TRBV2 and TRBJ1-2; 7 nucleotides match TRBD1. CDR3 length: 16 residues. Germline CDR1 is SNHLY and CDR2 is FYNNEI. Trimming took 6 bases from V and 3 from J; bases not matched to a gene: 13. The CDR3 loop is CASSAGQGGEDYGYTF. The CDR3 DNA sequence: TGTGCCAGCAGCGCCGGACAAGGGGGCGAAGACTATGGCTACACCTTC. Drawing the rest from reference TRBV2 and TRBJ1-2, the complete variable domain is EPEVTQTPSHQVTQMGQEVILRCVPISNHLYFYWYRQILGQKVEFLVSFYNNEISEKSEIFDDQFSVERPDGSNFTLKIRSTKLEDSAMYFCASSAGQGGEDYGYTFGSGTRLTVV.

This chain links TRBV19 with TRBJ2-7; no definite D call. CDR1 is LNHDA, CDR2 SQIVND, per germline (reference sequence). This CDR3 spans 16 amino acids. Trimming took 4 bases from V and 2 from J, leaving 18 bases between them. CDR3: CASSTTLIARTYEQYF. The CDR3 nucleotides are TGTGCCAGTAGTACCACCCTCATCGCGAGAACCTACGAGCAGTACTTC.

This clone was counted once. V and J are TRBV6-4 and TRBJ2-7; no firm D call. Trimming removed 3 bases at V and 6 bases at J, with 18 bases between. The CDR3 length is 15 residues. Germline V gene sequence: CDR1 MRHNA, CDR2 SNTAGT. Here the CDR3 reads CASSEQAQTSGEQYF. The CDR3 DNA reads TGTGCCAGCAGTGAGCAGGCCCAAACTTCTGGCGAGCAGTACTTC.

Turning to this clone: The identical CDR3 is also encoded by other nucleotide sequences in the sample. The genes are TRBV18 and TRBJ2-7; TRBD1 matches 9 bases. In germline, CDR1 is KGHSH, CDR2 LQKENI. This CDR3 comprises 14 residues. Trimming cost V 3 bases and J 4 bases; bases outside gene matches: 4. The CDR3 is CASSPTGGLYEQYF. Here the CDR3 DNA reads TGTGCCAGCTCACCCACAGGGGGCTTGTACGAGCAGTACTTC.

The chain employs TRBV2 and TRBJ2-1; TRBD2 aligns across 16 bases. Germline CDR1 and CDR2: SNHLY and FYNNEI. J was trimmed by 9 bases and V by 6 bases; bases with no gene match: 8. This CDR3 is built from 16 residues. This CDR3 reads CASRSGTSGGAGEQFF. CDR3 coding DNA: TGTGCCAGCAGGTCCGGGACTAGCGGGGGGGCGGGTGAGCAGTTCTTC.

The chain joins TRBV5-5 to TRBJ1-5; 7 bases agree with TRBD1. V lost 4 bases and J lost 7; bases outside the gene matches: 8. This CDR3 region has 14 residues. Germline V lookup: CDR1 SGHKS, CDR2 YYEKEE (reference sequence). The CDR3 spells CASSVKGAGQPQHF. CDR3 sequence (DNA): TGTGCCAGCAGCGTAAAGGGGGCTGGGCAGCCCCAGCATTTT. The variable domain in full, with the rest retrieved from reference TRBV5-5 and TRBJ1-5, is DAGVTQSPTHLIKTRGQQVTLRCSPISGHKSVSWYQQVLGQGPQFIFQYYEKEERGRGNFPDRFSARQFPNYSSELNVNALLLGDSALYLCASSVKGAGQPQHFGDGTRLSIL.

The chain carries TRBV28 and TRBJ2-7, with 7 bases matching TRBD1. The junction had 5 bases not matched to a gene; V was cut back by 3 bases and J by 3 bases. Per germline, CDR1 MDHEN and CDR2 SYDVKM. The CDR3 runs 14 residues. The CDR3 bases are TGTGCCAGCAGTTTCGGACAGGAAGGCTACGAGCAGTACTTC. It yields the protein CASSFGQEGYEQYF. The variable domain in full, with the rest retrieved from reference TRBV28 and TRBJ2-7, is DVKVTQSSRYLVKRTGEKVFLECVQDMDHENMFWYRQDPGLGLRLIYFSYDVKMKEKGDIPEGYSVSREKKERFSLILESASTNQTSMYLCASSFGQEGYEQYFGPGTRLTVT.

The chain recombines TRBV11-1 with TRBJ2-3; 7 bases fit TRBD1. The junction had 10 bases not matched to a gene; V was cut back by 5 bases and J by 2 bases. The CDR3 has 16 amino acids. In germline, CDR1 is SGHAT, CDR2 FQDESV (reference sequence). In DNA form, the CDR3 reads TGTGCCAGCAGCCTGAACAGGGGAGTAGACACAGATACGCAGTATTTT. It yields the protein CASSLNRGVDTDTQYF.

The rearrangement links TRBV18 to TRBJ1-2, with D perhaps TRBD1 (5 bases). V lost 3 bases to trimming and J lost 0 bases, with 11 bases between them. Germline lookup yields CDR1 KGHSH and CDR2 LQKENI. The CDR3 is made up of 15 amino acids. In nucleotides, the CDR3 is TGTGCCAGCTCACCTGGGGCCGCAGCTAACTATGGCTACACCTTC. Its protein product is CASSPGAAANYGYTF. The full variable domain, completed using reference TRBV18 and TRBJ1-2, is NAGVMQNPRHLVRRRGQEARLRCSPMKGHSHVYWYRQLPEEGLKFMVYLQKENIIDESGMPKERFSAEFPKEGPSILRIQQVVRGDSAAYFCASSPGAAANYGYTFGSGTRLTVV.

The V gene is TRBV5-1, the J gene TRBJ1-3, with a possible D match to TRBD1 (5 bases). The V end was cut by 0 bases, the J end by 2 bases, with 9 bases between. The V gene's germline CDR1 is SGHRS and CDR2 YFSETQ. The CDR3 runs to 15 residues. The DNA of the CDR3 is TGCGCCAGCAGCTTGGCAGGGAGGACTGGAAACACCATATATTTT. Translation gives CASSLAGRTGNTIYF.

The chain combines TRBV28 with TRBJ1-5; TRBD1 might be the D (6 bases). Germline CDR1 MDHEN, CDR2 SYDVKM. The V end was cut by 7 bases, the J end by 3 bases, with 13 bases between. This CDR3 comprises 14 residues. CDR3 coding DNA: TGTGCCAGCAAGGTAGGGGGGGCCAATCAGCCCCAGCATTTT. Translating gives CASKVGGANQPQHF.

This clone was observed a single time. The chain combines TRBV5-1 with TRBJ2-7, with TRBD2 as a possible D gene (5 bases). CDR3 length equals 14 residues. The germline V gene has CDR1 SGHRS and CDR2 YFSETQ. The germline V and J ends were trimmed by 1 base and 6 bases, with 14 bases remaining between them. In nucleotides, the CDR3 is TGCGCCAGCAGCTTGACAGTAAGGGCGGGCGAGCAGTACTTC. Translated: CASSLTVRAGEQYF.

The genes are TRBV25-1 and TRBJ1-3; tentatively, D is TRBD1 (5 bases). Germline V lookup: CDR1 MGHDK, CDR2 SYGVNS. The CDR3 has 15 amino acids. Trimming took off 4 bases at V and 0 bases at J, with 10 bases between the two ends. In DNA form, the CDR3 reads TGTGCCAGCAGTGTTCCAGGGCCCTCTGGAAACACCATATATTTT. This sequence encodes CASSVPGPSGNTIYF.

The chain combines TRBV5-5 with TRBJ2-5; D is undetermined. Trimming stripped 4 bases from V and 5 bases from J, with 15 bases between. Germline V gene lookup returns CDR1 SGHKS and CDR2 YYEKEE (reference sequence). The CDR3 loop spans 14 amino acids. CDR3 nucleotide sequence: TGTGCCAGCAGCCGAACACAGCCACCGGAGACCCAGTACTTC. It yields the protein CASSRTQPPETQYF.

V usage is TRBV7-8 and J usage is TRBJ1-4; D is unclear. V was shortened by 0 bases and J by 8 bases, with 7 bases between the two germline ends. Germline V gene data show CDR1 as SGHVS and CDR2 as FQNEAQ. This CDR3 is 13 amino acids long. CDR3: CASSLAPGEKLFF. In DNA form, the CDR3 reads TGTGCCAGCAGCTTAGCGCCGGGGGAAAAACTGTTTTTT.

The chain uses TRBV27 and TRBJ2-1; maybe TRBD2 (5 bases). The germline CDR1 and CDR2 sequences are MNHEY and SMNVEV (reference sequence). With 5 bases removed from V and 6 bases from J, the gap between germline ends came to 20 bases. This CDR3 spans 16 amino acids. DNA for the CDR3: TGTGCCAGCAGTCATACCACGGACTCCTTCCTCAATGAGCAGTTCTTC. This codes for CASSHTTDSFLNEQFF.